One and the same sample provided the 17 T cell receptor beta chains below, sequenced in a study of blood T cell repertoires in COVID-19. Some clones are missing from TCRdb's copy, which holds only in-frame ones; the method was immunoSEQ multiplex PCR. The sample lists about 240,000 clones, about 86% occurring once. Sequences were obtained from peripheral blood. Every receptor here comes from a woman aged 25-40 years who had recovered from COVID-19.

The V and J genes are TRBV27 and TRBJ2-5; unclear D gene. V dropped 3 bases and J dropped 5 bases, with 10 bases sitting between them. CDR3 length: 13 residues. CDR1 is MNHEY and CDR2 is SMNVEV in the germline V gene (reference sequence). CDR3 amino acids: CASSLTSWETQYF. The CDR3 nucleotides are TGTGCCAGCAGTTTGACAAGCTGGGAGACCCAGTACTTC.

This clone has only one observation. The chain employs TRBV30 and TRBJ1-5, with 8 bases matching TRBD1. The length of the CDR3 is 15 residues. J was trimmed by 4 bases and V by 2 bases; bases with no gene match: 7. The germline V gene encodes CDR1 GTSNPN and CDR2 SVGIG (reference sequence). The CDR3 DNA sequence: TGTGCCTGGAGTACACGGACAGGGTATAATCAGCCCCAGCATTTT. This sequence encodes CAWSTRTGYNQPQHF.

This chain links TRBV6-2 or TRBV6-3 with TRBJ2-7; D not certain. Germline V gene data show CDR1 as MNHEY and CDR2 as SVGEGT. The CDR3 runs 11 residues. Trimming took off 6 bases at V and 6 bases at J, with 9 bases between the two ends. The CDR3 sequence: CASSRSSEQYF. The CDR3 DNA sequence: TGTGCCAGCAGCAGGAGCTCCGAGCAGTACTTC.

This clone was seen once. The chain carries TRBV5-4 and TRBJ2-7; 12 bases align to TRBD2. CDR1 SGHNT and CDR2 YYREEE come from the germline V gene (reference sequence). The CDR3 loop spans 16 amino acids. Trimming removed 0 bases from V and 4 bases from J; junction bases left unmatched: 5. DNA for the CDR3: TGTGCCAGCAGCTTGGGGCTAGCGGGGGGGCTGTACGAGCAGTACTTC. Translation: CASSLGLAGGLYEQYF.

The chain joins TRBV5-4 to TRBJ1-4, with a possible D match to TRBD1 (6 bases). Deletions cut 3 bases from V and 2 bases from J, with 14 bases between. Per the germline V gene, CDR1 is SGHNT and CDR2 is YYREEE (reference sequence). CDR3 length equals 16 residues. As DNA, the CDR3 is TGTGCCAGCAGCTCAAGCTCGGGGGGCACTAATGAAAAACTGTTTTTT. As protein: CASSSSSGGTNEKLFF.

This rearrangement joins TRBV10-3 to TRBJ2-3, with 7 bases lining up with TRBD1. CDR3 size: 17 residues. The J segment lost 0 bases and the V segment lost 8 bases, leaving 14 bases of the junction unmatched. Germline CDR1 is ENHRY and CDR2 is SYGVKD. CDR3 in amino acids: CAIGEKQGYASTDTQYF. Here the CDR3 DNA reads TGTGCCATCGGCGAAAAACAGGGGTATGCTAGCACAGATACGCAGTATTTT.

In its sample, this clone was seen a few times. The chain employs TRBV3-1 (or the pseudogene TRBV3-2) and TRBJ2-7; no clear D. The CDR3 runs 14 residues. Germline V lookup: CDR1 LGHDT, CDR2 YNNKEL (reference sequence). V shed 1 base and J shed 2 bases, with 9 bases lying between them. The CDR3 is CASSQGFLAYEQYF. CDR3 nucleotides: TGTGCCAGCAGCCAAGGGTTCCTAGCCTACGAGCAGTACTTC.

This clone has just one count. The chain links TRBV5-1 to TRBJ1-4, with D unresolved. V dropped 4 bases and J dropped 7 bases, with 11 bases sitting between them. The CDR3 covers 13 residues. CDR1 SGHRS and CDR2 YFSETQ come from the germline V gene. The CDR3 spells CASSPESGEKLFF. CDR3 bases: TGCGCCAGCAGCCCAGAATCGGGTGAAAAACTGTTTTTT.

The chain employs TRBV10-1 and TRBJ1-3; D possibly corresponds to TRBD1 (5 bases). V was pared by 8 bases and J by 4 bases, with 21 bases between. The germline CDR1 and CDR2 sequences are WNHNN and SYGVQD (reference sequence). CDR3 length: 16 residues. CDR3 sequence reads: CASATIRVFSGNTIYF. Here the CDR3 DNA reads TGCGCCAGCGCCACCATCAGGGTATTTTCCGGAAACACCATATATTTT.

V usage is TRBV18 and J usage is TRBJ1-6; TRBD1 is a possible D gene (6 bases). Trimming took 1 base from V and 5 from J, leaving 9 bases between them. This CDR3 is built from 15 residues. Germline CDR1 reads KGHSH; CDR2 reads LQKENI. CDR3 DNA sequence: TGTGCCAGCTCACCACGGACAGCGAATAATTCACCCCTCCACTTT. Protein product: CASSPRTANNSPLHF.

The chain carries TRBV9 and TRBJ2-1; 7 bases agree with TRBD1. CDR3 length: 17 residues. Germline V CDR1 and CDR2: SGDLS, YYNGEE. Trimming took 0 bases from V and 7 from J; bases not matched to a gene: 13. CDR3 sequence (DNA): TGTGCCAGCAGCGTAGTCCCCCAGGGGGTTACGCGGAATGAGCAGTTCTTC. Protein product: CASSVVPQGVTRNEQFF.

V gene TRBV24-1 combines with J gene TRBJ2-5; TRBD2 matches 11 bases. The V and J ends lost 7 bases and 7 bases, in that order; junction bases with no gene match: 4. The CDR3 consists of 13 residues. Germline loops: CDR1 KGHDR, CDR2 SFDVKD. CDR3 sequence reads: CATSPTSGGTQYF. The CDR3 DNA reads as TGTGCCACCAGCCCAACTAGCGGGGGGACCCAGTACTTC.

The CDR3 nucleotides read TGTGCCAGCAGCTCCCGGACACTATACGAGCAGTACTTC. It translates to CASSSRTLYEQYF. The J gene is TRBJ2-7, the V gene TRBV11-2, with TRBD1 as a possible D gene (5 bases). This CDR3 comprises 13 residues. Germline assignment: CDR1 SGHAT and CDR2 FQNNGV. V was pared by 4 bases and J by 4 bases, with 11 bases between.

The V and J genes are TRBV19 and TRBJ2-1, with TRBD2 matching 11 bases. V dropped 4 bases and J dropped 8; count of bases not matched to a gene: 10. Germline CDR1 and CDR2: LNHDA and SQIVND (reference sequence). CDR3 size: 16 residues. The CDR3 DNA follows: TGTGCCAGTAGTACACCCATAGCGGGGGGGCCCGATGAGCAGTTCTTC. This translates into CASSTPIAGGPDEQFF.

V usage is TRBV5-1 and J usage is TRBJ2-1; maybe TRBD2 (7 bases). Germline CDR1 reads SGHRS; CDR2 reads YFSETQ. Trimming stripped 0 bases from V and 0 bases from J, with 13 bases between. The CDR3 runs to 17 residues. The CDR3 sequence is CASSLVGGPSSYNEQFF. As DNA, the CDR3 is TGCGCCAGCAGCTTGGTCGGGGGGCCGAGCTCCTACAATGAGCAGTTCTTC.

This clone was seen a single time. The rearrangement uses TRBV2 and TRBJ2-3; TRBD1 agrees at 9 bases. CDR1 and CDR2 from the germline V gene are SNHLY and FYNNEI. The CDR3 is 15 residues long. V dropped 4 bases and J dropped 2; count of bases not matched to a gene: 4. Here the CDR3 DNA reads TGTGCCAGCAGTGTCGACAGGGGGGACACAGATACGCAGTATTTT. It yields the protein CASSVDRGDTDTQYF.

The chain couples TRBV3-1 (or the pseudogene TRBV3-2) to TRBJ2-7; D might be TRBD1 (5 bases). Per germline, CDR1 LGHDT and CDR2 YNNKEL (reference sequence). V lost 4 bases to trimming and J lost 5 bases, with 6 bases between them. The CDR3 runs to 11 residues. The CDR3 sequence: CASSPGNEQYF. CDR3 DNA: TGTGCCAGCAGCCCAGGGAACGAGCAGTACTTC.